These 4 T cell receptor beta chains were all obtained from the same sample, sequenced in a study of cytomegalovirus exposure and HLA in healthy donors. With 60 Vbeta and 13 Jbeta primers, the PCR was carried out. Using immunoSEQ multiplex PCR, the repertoire was profiled, and TCRdb retains in-frame clones only, with some absent. Of about 140,000 clones listed, approximately 87% are singletons. The material sequenced was PBMCs. The receptors come from a man between 35 and 55 years old in good health and CMV-seronegative.

V usage is TRBV7-3 and J usage is TRBJ2-5; unclear D gene. CDR1 SGHTA and CDR2 FQGTGA come from the germline V gene. The V gene lost 3 bases and the J gene lost 2 bases, with 7 bases spanning the gap. CDR3 length equals 13 residues. CDR3 loop: CASSLSRQETQYF. Written as DNA, the CDR3 is TGTGCCAGCAGCTTGAGTCGGCAAGAGACCCAGTACTTC.

J is TRBJ2-7 and V is TRBV29-1, with 8 positions matching TRBD1. Germline loops: CDR1 SQVTM, CDR2 ANQGSEA. The CDR3 totals 13 residues. V was clipped by 7 bases and J by 1 base; unmatched bases: 6. Written as DNA, the CDR3 is TGCAGCGATTCACAGGGGGTGTCCTACGAGCAGTACTTC. Amino acids: CSDSQGVSYEQYF.

The V call is TRBV7-8, the J call TRBJ2-2; 7 nucleotides line up with TRBD1. This CDR3 is built from 14 residues. Trimming took 1 base from V and 4 from J; bases not matched to a gene: 0. The germline V gene encodes CDR1 SGHVS and CDR2 FQNEAQ. In DNA, the CDR3 is TGTGCCAGCAGCTTAGGACAGGGCACCGGGGAGCTGTTTTTT. Protein product: CASSLGQGTGELFF.

The chain employs TRBV9 and TRBJ2-3, with D possibly being TRBD2 (6 bases). The V end lost 4 bases, the J end lost 10 bases, and 16 bases lay between the germline ends. Germline-derived CDR1 and CDR2 are SGDLS and YYNGEE. The CDR3 has 13 residues. CDR3 nucleotide sequence: TGTGCCAGCAGCTCGGGGGTGGCCAATGCGCAGTATTTT. Its protein product is CASSSGVANAQYF.